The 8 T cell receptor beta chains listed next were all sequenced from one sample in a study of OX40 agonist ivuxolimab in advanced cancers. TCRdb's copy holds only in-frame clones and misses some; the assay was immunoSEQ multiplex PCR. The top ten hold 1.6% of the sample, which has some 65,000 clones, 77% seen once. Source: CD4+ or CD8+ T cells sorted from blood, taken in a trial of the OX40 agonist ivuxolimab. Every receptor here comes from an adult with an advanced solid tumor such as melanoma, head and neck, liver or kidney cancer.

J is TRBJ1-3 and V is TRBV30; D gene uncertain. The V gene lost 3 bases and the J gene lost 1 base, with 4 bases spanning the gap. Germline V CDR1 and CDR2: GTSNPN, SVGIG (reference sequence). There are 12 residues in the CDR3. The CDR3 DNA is TGTGCCTGGAGGTGGTCTGGAAACACCATATATTTT. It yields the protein CAWRWSGNTIYF.

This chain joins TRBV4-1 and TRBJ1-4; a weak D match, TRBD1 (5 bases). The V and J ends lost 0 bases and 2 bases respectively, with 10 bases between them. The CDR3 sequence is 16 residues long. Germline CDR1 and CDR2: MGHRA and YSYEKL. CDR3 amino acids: CASSQDRGVTNEKLFF. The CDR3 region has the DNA TGCGCCAGCAGCCAAGATCGGGGCGTCACTAATGAAAAACTGTTTTTT.

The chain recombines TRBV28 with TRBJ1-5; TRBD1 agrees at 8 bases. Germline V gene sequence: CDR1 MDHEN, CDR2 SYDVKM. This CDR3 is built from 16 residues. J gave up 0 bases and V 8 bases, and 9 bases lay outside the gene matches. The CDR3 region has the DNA TGTGCCAGCCCTCCGGGACAGGCGTATAGCAATCAGCCCCAGCATTTT. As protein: CASPPGQAYSNQPQHF. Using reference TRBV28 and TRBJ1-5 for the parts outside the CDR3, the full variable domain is DVKVTQSSRYLVKRTGEKVFLECVQDMDHENMFWYRQDPGLGLRLIYFSYDVKMKEKGDIPEGYSVSREKKERFSLILESASTNQTSMYLCASPPGQAYSNQPQHFGDGTRLSIL.

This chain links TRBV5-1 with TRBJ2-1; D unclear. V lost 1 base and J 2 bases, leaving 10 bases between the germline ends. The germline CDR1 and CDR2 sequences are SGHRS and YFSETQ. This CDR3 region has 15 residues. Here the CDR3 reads CASSLIGLPYNEQFF. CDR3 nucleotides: TGCGCCAGCAGCTTGATAGGATTACCCTACAATGAGCAGTTCTTC.

CDR3 amino acids: CASTKPGLANTGELFF. Here the CDR3 DNA reads TGTGCCAGCACCAAGCCAGGGTTGGCGAACACCGGGGAGCTGTTTTTT. This sequence joins TRBV5-4 and TRBJ2-2; D might be TRBD1 (5 bases). The CDR3 totals 16 residues. Deletions cut 6 bases from V and 0 bases from J, with 15 bases between. The V gene's germline CDR1 is SGHNT and CDR2 YYREEE (reference sequence).

CDR3 nucleotide sequence: TGTGCCAGCAGAACTACAGGTAGCTCCTACGAGCAGTACTTC. Translated, it gives CASRTTGSSYEQYF. This chain connects TRBV6-6 to TRBJ2-7, with a weak D call TRBD1 (5 bases). The CDR3 covers 14 residues. The V and J ends lost 6 bases and 0 bases respectively, with 12 bases between them. Germline CDR1 reads MNHNY; CDR2 reads SVGAGI (reference sequence).

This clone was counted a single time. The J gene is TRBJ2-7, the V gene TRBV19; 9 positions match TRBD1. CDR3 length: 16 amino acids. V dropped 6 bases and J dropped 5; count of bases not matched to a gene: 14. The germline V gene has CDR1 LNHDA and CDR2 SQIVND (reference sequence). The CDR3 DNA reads TGTGCCAGTAGCACCGGGACAGGGAGCGTGTTAGACGAGCAGTACTTC. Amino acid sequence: CASSTGTGSVLDEQYF. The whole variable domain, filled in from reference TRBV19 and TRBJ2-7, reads DGGITQSPKYLFRKEGQNVTLSCEQNLNHDAMYWYRQDPGQGLRLIYYSQIVNDFQKGDIAEGYSVSREKKESFPLTVTSAQKNPTAFYLCASSTGTGSVLDEQYFGPGTRLTVT.

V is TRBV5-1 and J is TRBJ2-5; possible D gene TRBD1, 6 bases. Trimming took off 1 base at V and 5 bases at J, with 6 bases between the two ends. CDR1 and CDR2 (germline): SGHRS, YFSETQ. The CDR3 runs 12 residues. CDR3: CASSLQGETQYF. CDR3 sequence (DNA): TGCGCCAGCAGCTTGCAGGGGGAGACCCAGTACTTC.